Each of the 4 T cell receptor beta chains below was sequenced from the same sample in a study of T cells in Graves' hyperthyroidism and ophthalmopathy. TCR beta CDR3 region amplification was performed from RNA transcripts. First-round RT-PCR of the TCR CDR3 relied on the HTBI primer set. TCRdb independently ran MiXCR on the multiplex PCR reads; one entry per CDR3 protein. This table holds hundreds of thousands of distinct CDR3 sequences, less than 15% found once. Input material: blood. Every receptor here comes from a woman in her late teens or twenties with Graves' hyperthyroidism.

This clonotype was seen at least ten times. The V call is TRBV4-1, the J call TRBJ1-3; D is unresolved. Germline CDR1 is MGHRA and CDR2 is YSYEKL. This CDR3 has 14 amino acids. The V gene lost 1 base and the J gene lost 1 base, with 5 bases spanning the gap. CDR3: CASSQAGSGNTIYF. For the CDR3, the DNA is TGCGCCAGCAGCCAAGCCGGGTCTGGAAACACCATATATTTT.

The sample holds many counts of this clonotype. The rearrangement joins TRBV27 to TRBJ2-3; D gene ambiguous. The germline gives CDR1 MNHEY, CDR2 SMNVEV (reference sequence). This CDR3 contains 15 residues. V lost 3 bases, J lost 0 bases, and 10 bases lay in between. The CDR3 reads CASSFGLRSTDTQYF. The CDR3 DNA follows: TGTGCCAGCAGTTTTGGCCTAAGGAGCACAGATACGCAGTATTTT.

The chain combines TRBV7-3 with TRBJ2-6, with TRBD2 identical over 14 bases. Per germline, CDR1 SGHTA and CDR2 FQGTGA. The CDR3 length is 18 residues. The V gene end was trimmed by 8 bases and the J gene end by 2 bases; junction bases not matched to a gene: 8. The CDR3 reads CASSPWTSGRPGANVLTF. CDR3 in DNA: TGTGCCAGCTCCCCATGGACTAGCGGGAGGCCTGGGGCCAACGTCCTGACTTTC.

Comments on this clonotype: This clone may be a read error of a much larger clone one base away. The chain joins TRBV6-2 or TRBV6-3 to TRBJ2-3, with 14 bases matching TRBD2. The germline gives CDR1 MNHEY, CDR2 SVGEGT. The CDR3 runs 18 residues. Losses at the gene ends were 0 bases for V and 3 bases for J; bases not matched to a gene: 5. CDR3 protein: CASSYSPGLAGGTDTQYF. CDR3 nucleotides: TGTGCCAGCAGTTACTCCCCTGGACTAGCGGGAGGAACAGATACGCAGTATTTT.